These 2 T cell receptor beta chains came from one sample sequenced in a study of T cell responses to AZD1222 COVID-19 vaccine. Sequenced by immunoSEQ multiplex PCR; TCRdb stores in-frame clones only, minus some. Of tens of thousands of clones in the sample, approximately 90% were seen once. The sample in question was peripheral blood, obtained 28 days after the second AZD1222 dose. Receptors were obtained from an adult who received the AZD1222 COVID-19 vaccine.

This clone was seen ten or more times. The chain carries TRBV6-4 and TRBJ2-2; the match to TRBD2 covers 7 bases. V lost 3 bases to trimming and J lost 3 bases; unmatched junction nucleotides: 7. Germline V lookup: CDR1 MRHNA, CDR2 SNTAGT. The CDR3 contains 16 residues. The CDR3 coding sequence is TGTGCCAGCAGTGAAAGGGCGGGGGACGACACCGGGGAGCTGTTTTTT. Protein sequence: CASSERAGDDTGELFF.

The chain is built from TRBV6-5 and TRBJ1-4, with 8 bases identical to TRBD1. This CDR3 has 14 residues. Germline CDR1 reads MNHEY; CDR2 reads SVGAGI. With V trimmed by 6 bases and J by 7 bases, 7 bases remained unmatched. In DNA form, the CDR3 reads TGTGCCAGCAGCCGCGACAGGGGAGCTGAAAAACTGTTTTTT. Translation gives CASSRDRGAEKLFF.